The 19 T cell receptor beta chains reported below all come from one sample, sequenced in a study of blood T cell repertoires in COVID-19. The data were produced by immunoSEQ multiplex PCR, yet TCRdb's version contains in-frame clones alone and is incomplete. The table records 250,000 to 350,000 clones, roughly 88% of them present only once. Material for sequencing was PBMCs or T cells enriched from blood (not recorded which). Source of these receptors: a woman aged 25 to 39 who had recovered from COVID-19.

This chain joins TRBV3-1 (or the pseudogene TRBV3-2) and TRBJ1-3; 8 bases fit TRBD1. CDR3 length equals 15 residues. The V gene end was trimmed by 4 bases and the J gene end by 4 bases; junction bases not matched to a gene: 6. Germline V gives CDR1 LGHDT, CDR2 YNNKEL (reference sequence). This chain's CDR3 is CASSRQGSAGNTIYF. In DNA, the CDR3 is TGTGCCAGCAGCCGACAGGGGTCTGCCGGAAACACCATATATTTT.

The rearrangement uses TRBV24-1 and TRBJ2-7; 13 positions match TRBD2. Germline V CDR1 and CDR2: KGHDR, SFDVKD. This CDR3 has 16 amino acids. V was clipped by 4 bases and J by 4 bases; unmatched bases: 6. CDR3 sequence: CATSERGLAGIYEQYF. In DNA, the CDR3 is TGTGCCACCAGTGAACGGGGACTAGCGGGAATATACGAGCAGTACTTC.

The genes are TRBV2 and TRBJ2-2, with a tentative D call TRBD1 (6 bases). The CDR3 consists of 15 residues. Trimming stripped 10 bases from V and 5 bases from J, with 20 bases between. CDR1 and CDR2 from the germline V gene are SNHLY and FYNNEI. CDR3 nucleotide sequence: TGTGCCAAGACCCCCCAAGGACAGCTAACCGGGGAGCTGTTTTTT. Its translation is CAKTPQGQLTGELFF.

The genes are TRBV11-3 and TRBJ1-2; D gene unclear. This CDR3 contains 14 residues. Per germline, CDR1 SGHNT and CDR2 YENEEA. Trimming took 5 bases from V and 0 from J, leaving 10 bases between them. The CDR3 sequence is CASSSTAANYGYTF. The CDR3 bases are TGTGCCAGCAGCAGTACAGCGGCTAACTATGGCTACACCTTC.

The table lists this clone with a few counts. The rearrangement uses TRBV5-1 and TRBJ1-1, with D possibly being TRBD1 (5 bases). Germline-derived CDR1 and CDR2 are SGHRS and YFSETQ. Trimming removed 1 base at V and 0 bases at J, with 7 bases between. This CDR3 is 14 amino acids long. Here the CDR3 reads CASSLQTVNTEAFF. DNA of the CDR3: TGCGCCAGCAGCTTGCAGACAGTGAACACTGAAGCTTTCTTT. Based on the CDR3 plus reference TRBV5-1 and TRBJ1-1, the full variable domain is KAGVTQTPRYLIKTRGQQVTLSCSPISGHRSVSWYQQTPGQGLQFLFEYFSETQRNKGNFPGRFSGRQFSNSRSEMNVSTLELGDSALYLCASSLQTVNTEAFFGQGTRLTVV.

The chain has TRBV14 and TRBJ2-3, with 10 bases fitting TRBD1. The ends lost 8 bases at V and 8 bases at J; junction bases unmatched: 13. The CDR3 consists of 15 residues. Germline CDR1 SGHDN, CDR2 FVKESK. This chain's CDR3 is CASAARTGGFSTQYF. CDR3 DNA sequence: TGTGCCAGCGCCGCCCGGACAGGGGGGTTTAGTACGCAGTATTTT.

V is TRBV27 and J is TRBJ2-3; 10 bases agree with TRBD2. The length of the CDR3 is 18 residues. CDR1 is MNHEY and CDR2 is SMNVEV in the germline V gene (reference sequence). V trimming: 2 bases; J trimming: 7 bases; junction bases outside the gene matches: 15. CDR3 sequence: CASSLRTAGGINGNTQYF. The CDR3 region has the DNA TGTGCCAGCAGTTTACGGACAGCGGGAGGGATAAACGGGAATACGCAGTATTTT.

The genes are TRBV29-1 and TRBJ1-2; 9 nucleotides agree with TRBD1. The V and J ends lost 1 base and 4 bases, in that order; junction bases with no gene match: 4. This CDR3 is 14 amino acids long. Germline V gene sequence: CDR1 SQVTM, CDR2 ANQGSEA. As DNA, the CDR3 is TGCAGCGTTGAAGGGGACAGGGCAGGCTATGGCTACACCTTC. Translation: CSVEGDRAGYGYTF.

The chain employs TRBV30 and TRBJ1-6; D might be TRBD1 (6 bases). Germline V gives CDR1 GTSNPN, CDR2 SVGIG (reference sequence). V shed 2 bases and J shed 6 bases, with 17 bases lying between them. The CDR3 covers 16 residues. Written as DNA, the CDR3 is TGTGCCTGGAGTAGATTACAGGGAACGTTTAATTCACCCCTCCACTTT. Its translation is CAWSRLQGTFNSPLHF.

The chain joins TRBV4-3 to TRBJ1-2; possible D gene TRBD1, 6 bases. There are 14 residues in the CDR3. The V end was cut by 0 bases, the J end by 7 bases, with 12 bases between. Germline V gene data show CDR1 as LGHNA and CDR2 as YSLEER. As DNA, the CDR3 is TGCGCCAGCAGCCAAGACAGGGGTGTCGGTGGCTACACCTTC. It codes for CASSQDRGVGGYTF.

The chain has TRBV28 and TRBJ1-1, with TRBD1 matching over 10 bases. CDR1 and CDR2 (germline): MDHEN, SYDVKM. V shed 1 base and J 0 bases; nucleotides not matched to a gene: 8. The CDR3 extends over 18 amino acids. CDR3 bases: TGTGCCAGCAGTTTATTGGGACAGGGGAGGGAAATGAACACTGAAGCTTTCTTT. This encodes CASSLLGQGREMNTEAFF.

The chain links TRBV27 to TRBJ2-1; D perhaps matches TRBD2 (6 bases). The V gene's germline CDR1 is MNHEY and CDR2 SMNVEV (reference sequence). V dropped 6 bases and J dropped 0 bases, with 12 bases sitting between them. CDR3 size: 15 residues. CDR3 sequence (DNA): TGTGCCAGCAGGTGGACCGGGAGCTCCTACAATGAGCAGTTCTTC. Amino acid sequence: CASRWTGSSYNEQFF.

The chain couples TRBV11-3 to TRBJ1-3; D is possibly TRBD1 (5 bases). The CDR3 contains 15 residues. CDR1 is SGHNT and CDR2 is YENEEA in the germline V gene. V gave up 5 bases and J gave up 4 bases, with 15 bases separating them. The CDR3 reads CASSPTRVDGNTIYF. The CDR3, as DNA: TGTGCCAGCAGCCCCACCAGGGTGGACGGAAACACCATATATTTT.

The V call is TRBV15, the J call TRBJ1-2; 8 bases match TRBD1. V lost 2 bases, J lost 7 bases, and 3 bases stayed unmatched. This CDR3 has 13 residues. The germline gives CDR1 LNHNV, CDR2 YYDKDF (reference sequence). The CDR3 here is CATSRITGGGYTF. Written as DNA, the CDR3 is TGTGCCACCAGCAGAATTACAGGGGGTGGCTACACCTTC.

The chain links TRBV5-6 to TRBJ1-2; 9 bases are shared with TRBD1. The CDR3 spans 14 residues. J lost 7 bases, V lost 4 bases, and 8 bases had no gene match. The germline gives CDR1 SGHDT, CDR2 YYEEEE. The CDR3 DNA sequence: TGTGCCAGCAGCCCAACAGGGGGCGCGAGTGGCTACACCTTC. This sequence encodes CASSPTGGASGYTF.

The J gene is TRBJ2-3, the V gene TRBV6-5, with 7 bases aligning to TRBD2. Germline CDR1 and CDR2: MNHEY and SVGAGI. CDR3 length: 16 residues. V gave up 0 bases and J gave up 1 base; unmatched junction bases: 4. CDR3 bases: TGTGCCAGCAGTTACTCGCGGGCGGGAGGCACAGATACGCAGTATTTT. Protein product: CASSYSRAGGTDTQYF.

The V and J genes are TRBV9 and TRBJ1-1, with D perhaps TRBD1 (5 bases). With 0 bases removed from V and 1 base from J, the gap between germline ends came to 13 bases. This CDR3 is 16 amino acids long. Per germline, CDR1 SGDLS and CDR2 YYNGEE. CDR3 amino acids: CASSVAGGAPNTEAFF. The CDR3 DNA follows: TGTGCCAGCAGCGTAGCAGGAGGGGCTCCGAACACTGAAGCTTTCTTT.

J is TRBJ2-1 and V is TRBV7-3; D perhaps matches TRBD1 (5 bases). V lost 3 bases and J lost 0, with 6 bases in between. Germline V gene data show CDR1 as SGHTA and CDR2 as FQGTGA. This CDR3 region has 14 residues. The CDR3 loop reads CASSFRDSYNEQFF. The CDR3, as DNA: TGTGCCAGCAGCTTCAGGGACTCCTACAATGAGCAGTTCTTC.

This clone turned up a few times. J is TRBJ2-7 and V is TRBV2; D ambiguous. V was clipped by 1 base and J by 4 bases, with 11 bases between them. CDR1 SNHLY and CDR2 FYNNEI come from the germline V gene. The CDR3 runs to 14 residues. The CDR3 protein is CASSEGPDIYEQYF. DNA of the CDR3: TGTGCCAGCAGTGAAGGTCCCGACATTTACGAGCAGTACTTC.